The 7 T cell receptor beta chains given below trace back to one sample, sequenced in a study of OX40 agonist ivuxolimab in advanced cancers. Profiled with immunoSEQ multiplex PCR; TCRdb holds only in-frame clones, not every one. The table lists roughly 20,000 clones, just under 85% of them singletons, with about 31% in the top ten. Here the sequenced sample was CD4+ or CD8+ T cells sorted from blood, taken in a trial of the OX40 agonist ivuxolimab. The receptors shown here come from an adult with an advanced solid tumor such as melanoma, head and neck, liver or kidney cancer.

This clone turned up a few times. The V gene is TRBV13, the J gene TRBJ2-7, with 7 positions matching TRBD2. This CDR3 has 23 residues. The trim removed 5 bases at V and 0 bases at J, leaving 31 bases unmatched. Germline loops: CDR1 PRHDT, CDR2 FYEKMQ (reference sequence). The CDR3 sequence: CASSPCTPVDVTCGGRVSYEQYF. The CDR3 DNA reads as TGTGCCAGCAGCCCCTGTACCCCCGTGGATGTGACATGTGGGGGGAGGGTCTCCTACGAGCAGTACTTC. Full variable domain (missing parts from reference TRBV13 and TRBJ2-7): AAGVIQSPRHLIKEKRETATLKCYPIPRHDTVYWYQQGPGQDPQFLISFYEKMQSDKGSIPDRFSAQQFSDYHSELNMSSLELGDSALYFCASSPCTPVDVTCGGRVSYEQYFGPGTRLTVT.

CDR3 residues: CASSTSGTSTEQYF. The CDR3 nucleotides are TGTGCCAGTAGTACATCCGGGACTTCGACCGAGCAGTACTTC. The rearrangement links TRBV19 to TRBJ2-7; tentative D call: TRBD2 (6 bases). Looked up from germline, CDR1 is LNHDA and CDR2 is SQIVND (reference sequence). The V gene lost 4 bases and the J gene lost 6 bases, with 16 bases spanning the gap. The CDR3 covers 14 residues.

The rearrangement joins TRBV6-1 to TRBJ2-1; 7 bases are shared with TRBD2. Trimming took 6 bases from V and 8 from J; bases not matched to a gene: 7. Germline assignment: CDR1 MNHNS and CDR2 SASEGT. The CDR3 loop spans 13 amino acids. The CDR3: CASRGGTFYEQFF. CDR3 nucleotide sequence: TGTGCCAGCAGGGGGGGGACCTTCTATGAGCAGTTCTTC.

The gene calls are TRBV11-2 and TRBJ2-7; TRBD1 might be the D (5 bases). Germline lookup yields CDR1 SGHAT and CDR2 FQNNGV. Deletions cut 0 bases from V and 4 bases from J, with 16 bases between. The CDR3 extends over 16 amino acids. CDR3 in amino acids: CASSLDRAGIGYEQYF. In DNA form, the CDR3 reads TGTGCCAGCAGCTTAGATAGGGCAGGGATAGGGTACGAGCAGTACTTC.

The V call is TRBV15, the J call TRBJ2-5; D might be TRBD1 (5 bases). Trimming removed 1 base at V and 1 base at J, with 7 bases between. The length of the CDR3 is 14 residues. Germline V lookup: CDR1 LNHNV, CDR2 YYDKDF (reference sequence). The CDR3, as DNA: TGTGCCACCAGCAGAGTAGGGGCCCAAGAGACCCAGTACTTC. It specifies CATSRVGAQETQYF. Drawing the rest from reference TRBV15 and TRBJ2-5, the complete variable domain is DAMVIQNPRYQVTQFGKPVTLSCSQTLNHNVMYWYQQKSSQAPKLLFHYYDKDFNNEADTPDNFQSRRPNTSFCFLDIRSPGLGDTAMYLCATSRVGAQETQYFGPGTRLLVL.

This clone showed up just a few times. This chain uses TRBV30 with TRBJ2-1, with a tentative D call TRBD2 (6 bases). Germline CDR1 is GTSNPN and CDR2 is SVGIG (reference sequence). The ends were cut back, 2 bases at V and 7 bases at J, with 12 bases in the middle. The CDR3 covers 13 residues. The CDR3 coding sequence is TGTGCCTGGAGTTCTCCGGGGGAGAATGAGCAGTTCTTC. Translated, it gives CAWSSPGENEQFF.

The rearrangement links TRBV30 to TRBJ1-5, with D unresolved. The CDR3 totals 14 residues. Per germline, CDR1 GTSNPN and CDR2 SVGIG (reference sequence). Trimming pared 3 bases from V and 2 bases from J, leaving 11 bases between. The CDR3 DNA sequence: TGTGCCTGGAGCTCGAGGTTTGGCAATCAGCCCCAGCATTTT. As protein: CAWSSRFGNQPQHF.